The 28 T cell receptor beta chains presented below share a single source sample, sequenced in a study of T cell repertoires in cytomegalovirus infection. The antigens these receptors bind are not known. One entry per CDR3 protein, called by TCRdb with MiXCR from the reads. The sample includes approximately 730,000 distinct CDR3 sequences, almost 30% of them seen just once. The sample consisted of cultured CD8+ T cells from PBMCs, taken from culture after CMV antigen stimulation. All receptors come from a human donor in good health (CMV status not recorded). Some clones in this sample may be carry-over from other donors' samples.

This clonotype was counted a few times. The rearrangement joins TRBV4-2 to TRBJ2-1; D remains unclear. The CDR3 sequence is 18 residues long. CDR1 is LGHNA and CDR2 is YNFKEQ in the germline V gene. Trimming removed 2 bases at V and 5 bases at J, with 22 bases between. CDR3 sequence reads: CASSQRPYPQPEDNEQFF. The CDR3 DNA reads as TGTGCCAGCAGCCAACGGCCCTACCCGCAGCCTGAAGACAATGAGCAGTTCTTC.

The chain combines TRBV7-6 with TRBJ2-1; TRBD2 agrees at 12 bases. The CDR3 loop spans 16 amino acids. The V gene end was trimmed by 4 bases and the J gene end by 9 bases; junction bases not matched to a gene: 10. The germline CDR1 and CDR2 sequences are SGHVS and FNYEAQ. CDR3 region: CASSSYLAGGLSEQFF. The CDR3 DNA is TGTGCCAGCAGCTCCTACCTAGCGGGGGGGCTAAGTGAGCAGTTCTTC.

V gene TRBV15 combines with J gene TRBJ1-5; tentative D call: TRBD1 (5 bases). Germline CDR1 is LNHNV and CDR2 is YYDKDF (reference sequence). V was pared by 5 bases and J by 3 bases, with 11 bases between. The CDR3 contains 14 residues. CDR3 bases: TGTGCCACCAGCGGGTCAGGGTTCAATCAGCCCCAGCATTTT. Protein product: CATSGSGFNQPQHF.

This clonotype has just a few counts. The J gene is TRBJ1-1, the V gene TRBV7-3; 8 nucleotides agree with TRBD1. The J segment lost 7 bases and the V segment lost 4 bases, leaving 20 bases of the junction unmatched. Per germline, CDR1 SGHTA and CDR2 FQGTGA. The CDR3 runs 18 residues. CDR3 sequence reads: CASSSPLEPGQEGGEAFF. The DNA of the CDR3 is TGTGCCAGCAGCTCACCGCTAGAACCGGGACAGGAGGGTGGTGAAGCTTTCTTT. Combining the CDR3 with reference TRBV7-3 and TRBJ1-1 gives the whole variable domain GAGVSQTPSNKVTEKGKYVELRCDPISGHTALYWYRQSLGQGPEFLIYFQGTGAADDSGLPNDRFFAVRPEGSVSTLKIQRTERGDSAVYLCASSSPLEPGQEGGEAFFGQGTRLTVV.

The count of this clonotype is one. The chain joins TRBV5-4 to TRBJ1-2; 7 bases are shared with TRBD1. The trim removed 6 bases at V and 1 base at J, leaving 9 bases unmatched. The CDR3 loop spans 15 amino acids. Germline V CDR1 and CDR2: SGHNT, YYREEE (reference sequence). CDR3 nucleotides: TGTGCCAGCAACCGGGACAGCGCAAATAACTATGGCTACACCTTC. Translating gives CASNRDSANNYGYTF.

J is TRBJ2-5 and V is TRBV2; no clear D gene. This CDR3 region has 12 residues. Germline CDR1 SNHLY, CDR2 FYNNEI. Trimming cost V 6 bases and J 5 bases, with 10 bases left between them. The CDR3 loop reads CASRPLGETQYF. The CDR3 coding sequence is TGTGCCAGCAGACCCTTGGGGGAGACCCAGTACTTC.

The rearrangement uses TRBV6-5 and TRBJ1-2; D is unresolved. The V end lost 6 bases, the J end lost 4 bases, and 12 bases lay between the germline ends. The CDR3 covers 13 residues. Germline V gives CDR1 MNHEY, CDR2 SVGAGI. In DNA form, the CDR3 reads TGTGCCAGCAGGATCAATGATCTCTATGGCTACACCTTC. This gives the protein CASRINDLYGYTF.

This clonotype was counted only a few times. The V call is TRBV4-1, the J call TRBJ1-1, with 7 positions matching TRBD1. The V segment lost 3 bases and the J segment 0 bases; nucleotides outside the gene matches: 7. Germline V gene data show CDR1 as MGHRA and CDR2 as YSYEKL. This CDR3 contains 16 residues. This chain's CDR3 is CASSHSMGQLNTEAFF. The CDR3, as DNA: TGCGCCAGCAGCCACTCTATGGGACAGCTGAACACTGAAGCTTTCTTT.

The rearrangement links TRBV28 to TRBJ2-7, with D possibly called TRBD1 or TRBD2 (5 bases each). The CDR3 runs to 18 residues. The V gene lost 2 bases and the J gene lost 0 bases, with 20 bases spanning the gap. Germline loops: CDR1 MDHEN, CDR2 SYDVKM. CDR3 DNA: TGTGCCAGCAGTTTAGAGGGGTCCCGACGAGATAGCTCCTACGAGCAGTACTTC. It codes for CASSLEGSRRDSSYEQYF.

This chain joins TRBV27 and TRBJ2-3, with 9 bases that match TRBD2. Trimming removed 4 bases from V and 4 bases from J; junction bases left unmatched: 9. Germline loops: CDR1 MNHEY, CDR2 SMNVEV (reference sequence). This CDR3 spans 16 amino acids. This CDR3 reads CASSSDFAGGADTQYF. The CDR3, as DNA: TGTGCCAGCAGTTCCGACTTTGCGGGGGGGGCAGATACGCAGTATTTT.

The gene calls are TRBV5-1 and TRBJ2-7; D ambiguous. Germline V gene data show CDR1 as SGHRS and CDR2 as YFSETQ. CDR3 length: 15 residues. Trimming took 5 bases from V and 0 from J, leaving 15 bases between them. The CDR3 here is CASSFLGGYSYEQYF. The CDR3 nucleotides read TGCGCCAGCAGTTTCTTAGGTGGATACTCCTACGAGCAGTACTTC.

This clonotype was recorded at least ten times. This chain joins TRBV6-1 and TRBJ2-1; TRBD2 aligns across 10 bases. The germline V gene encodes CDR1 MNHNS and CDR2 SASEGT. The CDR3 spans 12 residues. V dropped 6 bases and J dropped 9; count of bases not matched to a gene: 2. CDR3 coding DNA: TGTGCCAGCAGGCTAGCGGGGGTTGAGCAGTTCTTC. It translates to CASRLAGVEQFF.

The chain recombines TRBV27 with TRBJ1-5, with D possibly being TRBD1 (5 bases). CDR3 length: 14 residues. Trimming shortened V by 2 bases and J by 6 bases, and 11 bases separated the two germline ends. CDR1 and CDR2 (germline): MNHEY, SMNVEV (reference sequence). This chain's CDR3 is CASSLSRGVQPQHF. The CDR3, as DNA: TGTGCCAGCAGTTTAAGCCGGGGGGTTCAGCCCCAGCATTTT.

CDR3 loop: CASSEAHGRPRGTEAFF. The CDR3 DNA reads as TGTGCCAGCAGTGAGGCGCATGGGCGGCCCCGGGGGACTGAAGCTTTCTTT. This chain uses TRBV6-1 with TRBJ1-1, with D tentatively TRBD1 (5 bases). Trimming took off 3 bases at V and 5 bases at J, with 22 bases between the two ends. The CDR3 runs 17 residues. CDR1 and CDR2 (germline): MNHNS, SASEGT.

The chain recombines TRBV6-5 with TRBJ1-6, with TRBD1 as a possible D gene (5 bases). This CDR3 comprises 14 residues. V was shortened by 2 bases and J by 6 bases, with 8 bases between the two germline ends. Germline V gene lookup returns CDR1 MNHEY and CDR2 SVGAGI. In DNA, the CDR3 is TGTGCCAGCAGTTACGGGGACGGTAATTCACCCCTCCACTTT. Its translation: CASSYGDGNSPLHF.

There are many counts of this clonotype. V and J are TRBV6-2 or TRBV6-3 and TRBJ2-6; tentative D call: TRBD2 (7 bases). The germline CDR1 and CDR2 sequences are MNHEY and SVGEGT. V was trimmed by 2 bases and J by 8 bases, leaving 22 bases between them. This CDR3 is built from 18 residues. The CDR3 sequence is CASSYGGALSWNTNVLTF. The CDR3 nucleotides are TGTGCCAGCAGTTACGGGGGGGCACTATCTTGGAATACCAACGTCCTGACTTTC.

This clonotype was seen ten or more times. CDR3 sequence: CASSLGSGGSTEAFF. The DNA of the CDR3 is TGTGCCAGCAGCTTAGGGTCAGGAGGGAGCACTGAAGCTTTCTTT. This sequence joins TRBV7-8 and TRBJ1-1; D remains unclear. Per the germline V gene, CDR1 is SGHVS and CDR2 is FQNEAQ. This CDR3 spans 15 amino acids. V was pared by 1 base and J by 4 bases, with 13 bases between. Supplemented by reference TRBV7-8 and TRBJ1-1, the full variable domain reads GAGVSQSPRYKVAKRGQDVALRCDPISGHVSLFWYQQALGQGPEFLTYFQNEAQLDKSGLPSDRFFAERPEGSVSTLKIQRTQQEDSAVYLCASSLGSGGSTEAFFGQGTRLTVV.

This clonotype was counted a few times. CDR3 residues: CAFRAGPTYEQYF. DNA for the CDR3: TGTGCTTTCCGGGCAGGGCCGACCTACGAGCAGTACTTC. The chain couples TRBV2 to TRBJ2-7; tentative D call: TRBD1 (5 bases). CDR3 length: 13 residues. Germline V gene lookup returns CDR1 SNHLY and CDR2 FYNNEI.

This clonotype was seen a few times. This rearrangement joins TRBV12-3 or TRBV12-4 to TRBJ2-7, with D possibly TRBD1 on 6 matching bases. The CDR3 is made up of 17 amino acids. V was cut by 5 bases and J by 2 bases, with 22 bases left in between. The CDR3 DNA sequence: TGTGCCAGCAGTCTTTTCCCTCCCGGGACACCAACCTACGAGCAGTACTTC. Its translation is CASSLFPPGTPTYEQYF.

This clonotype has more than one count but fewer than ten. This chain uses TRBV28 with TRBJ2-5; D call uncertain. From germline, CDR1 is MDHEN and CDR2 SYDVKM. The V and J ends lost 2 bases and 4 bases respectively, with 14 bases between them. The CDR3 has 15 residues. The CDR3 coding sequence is TGTGCCAGCAGTTTAATGGGTGCAGGTGGAGAGACCCAGTACTTC. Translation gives CASSLMGAGGETQYF.

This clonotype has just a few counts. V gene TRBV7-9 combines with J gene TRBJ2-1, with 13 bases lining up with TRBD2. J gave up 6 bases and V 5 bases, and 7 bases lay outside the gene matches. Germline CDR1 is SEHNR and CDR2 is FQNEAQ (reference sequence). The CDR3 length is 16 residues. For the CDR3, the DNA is TGTGCCAGCAGCCCCCCGGGACTAGCGGGGCGCAATGAGCAGTTCTTC. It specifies CASSPPGLAGRNEQFF.

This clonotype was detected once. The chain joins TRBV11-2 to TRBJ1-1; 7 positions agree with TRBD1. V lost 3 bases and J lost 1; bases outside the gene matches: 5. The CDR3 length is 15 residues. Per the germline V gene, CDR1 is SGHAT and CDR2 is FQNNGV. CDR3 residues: CASSFAQGGNTEAFF. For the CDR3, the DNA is TGTGCCAGCAGCTTCGCCCAGGGGGGGAACACTGAAGCTTTCTTT.

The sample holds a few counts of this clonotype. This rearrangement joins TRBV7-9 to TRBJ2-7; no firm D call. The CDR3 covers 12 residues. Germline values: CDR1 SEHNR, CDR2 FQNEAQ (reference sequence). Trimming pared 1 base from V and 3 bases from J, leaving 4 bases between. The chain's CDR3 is CASSLEHYEQYV. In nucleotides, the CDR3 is TGTGCCAGCAGCTTAGAACACTACGAGCAGTACGTC.

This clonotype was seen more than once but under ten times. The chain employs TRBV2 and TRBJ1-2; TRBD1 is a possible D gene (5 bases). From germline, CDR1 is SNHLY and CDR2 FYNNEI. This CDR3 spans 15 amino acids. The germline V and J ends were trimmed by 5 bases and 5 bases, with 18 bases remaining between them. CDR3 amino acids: CASSRTALGEYGYTF. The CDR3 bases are TGTGCCAGCAGTAGGACCGCTTTGGGGGAATATGGCTACACCTTC.

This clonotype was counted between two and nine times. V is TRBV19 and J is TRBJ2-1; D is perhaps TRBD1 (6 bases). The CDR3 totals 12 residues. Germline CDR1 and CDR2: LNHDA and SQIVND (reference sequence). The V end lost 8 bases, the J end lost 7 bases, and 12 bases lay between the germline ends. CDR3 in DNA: TGTGCCAGTGCTTATCAGGGGAATGAGCAGTTCTTC. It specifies CASAYQGNEQFF.

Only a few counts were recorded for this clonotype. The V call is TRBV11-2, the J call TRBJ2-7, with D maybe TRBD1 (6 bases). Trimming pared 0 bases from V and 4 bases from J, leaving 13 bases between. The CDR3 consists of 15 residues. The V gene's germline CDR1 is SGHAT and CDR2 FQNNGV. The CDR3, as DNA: TGTGCCAGCAGCTTAGAGGTGACAGGAGCGTACGAGCAGTACTTC. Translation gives CASSLEVTGAYEQYF.

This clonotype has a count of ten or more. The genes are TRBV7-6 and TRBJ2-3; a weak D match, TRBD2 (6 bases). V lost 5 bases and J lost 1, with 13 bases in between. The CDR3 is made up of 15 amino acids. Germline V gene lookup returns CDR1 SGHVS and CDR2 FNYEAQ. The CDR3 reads CASSLGGARTDTQYF. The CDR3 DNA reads TGTGCCAGCAGCCTTGGAGGGGCCCGCACAGATACGCAGTATTTT.

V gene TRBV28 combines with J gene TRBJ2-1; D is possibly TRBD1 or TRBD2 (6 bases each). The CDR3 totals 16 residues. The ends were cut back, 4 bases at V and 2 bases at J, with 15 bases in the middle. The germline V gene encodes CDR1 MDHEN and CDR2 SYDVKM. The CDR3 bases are TGTGCCAGCAGTTCCTTGAGGGGGGACCCCTACAATGAGCAGTTCTTC. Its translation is CASSSLRGDPYNEQFF.